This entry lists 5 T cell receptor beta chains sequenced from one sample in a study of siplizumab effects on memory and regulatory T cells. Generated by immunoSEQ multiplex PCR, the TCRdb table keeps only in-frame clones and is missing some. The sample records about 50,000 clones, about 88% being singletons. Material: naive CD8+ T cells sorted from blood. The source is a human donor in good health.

The CDR3 loop is CASIGEGEAFF. The CDR3 coding sequence is TGCGCCAGCATCGGGGAGGGTGAAGCTTTCTTT. The rearrangement links TRBV10-2 to TRBJ1-1; unclear D gene. The CDR3 length is 11 residues. V dropped 7 bases and J dropped 7 bases, with 10 bases sitting between them. The germline V gene has CDR1 WSHSY and CDR2 SAAADI.

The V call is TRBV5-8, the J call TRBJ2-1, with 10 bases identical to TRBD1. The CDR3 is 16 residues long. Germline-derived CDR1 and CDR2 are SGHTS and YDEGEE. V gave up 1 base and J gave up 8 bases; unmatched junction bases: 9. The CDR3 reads CASSLTGTGARDEQFF. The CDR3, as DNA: TGTGCCAGCAGCTTGACCGGGACAGGGGCACGCGATGAGCAGTTCTTC.

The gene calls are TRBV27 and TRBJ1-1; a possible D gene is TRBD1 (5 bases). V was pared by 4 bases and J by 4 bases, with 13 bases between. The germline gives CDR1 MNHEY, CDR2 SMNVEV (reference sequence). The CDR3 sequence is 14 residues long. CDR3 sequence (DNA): TGTGCCAGCAGTTGGATCGGGGGGAGCACTGAAGCTTTCTTT. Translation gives CASSWIGGSTEAFF.

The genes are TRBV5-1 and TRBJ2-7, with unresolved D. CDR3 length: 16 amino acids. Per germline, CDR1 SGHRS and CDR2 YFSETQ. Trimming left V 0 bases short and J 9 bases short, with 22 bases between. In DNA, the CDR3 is TGCGCCAGCAGCTTGGTTGTCTCTAATCTGGCCGATGCGCAGTACTTC. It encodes CASSLVVSNLADAQYF.

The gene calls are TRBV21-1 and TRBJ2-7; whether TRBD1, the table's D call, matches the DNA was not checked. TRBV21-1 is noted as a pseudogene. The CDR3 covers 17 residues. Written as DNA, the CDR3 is TGTGCCAGCAGCGCCCGGGACAGGGGGCGCGCGCTCTACGAGCAGTACTTC. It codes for CASSARDRGRALYEQYF.